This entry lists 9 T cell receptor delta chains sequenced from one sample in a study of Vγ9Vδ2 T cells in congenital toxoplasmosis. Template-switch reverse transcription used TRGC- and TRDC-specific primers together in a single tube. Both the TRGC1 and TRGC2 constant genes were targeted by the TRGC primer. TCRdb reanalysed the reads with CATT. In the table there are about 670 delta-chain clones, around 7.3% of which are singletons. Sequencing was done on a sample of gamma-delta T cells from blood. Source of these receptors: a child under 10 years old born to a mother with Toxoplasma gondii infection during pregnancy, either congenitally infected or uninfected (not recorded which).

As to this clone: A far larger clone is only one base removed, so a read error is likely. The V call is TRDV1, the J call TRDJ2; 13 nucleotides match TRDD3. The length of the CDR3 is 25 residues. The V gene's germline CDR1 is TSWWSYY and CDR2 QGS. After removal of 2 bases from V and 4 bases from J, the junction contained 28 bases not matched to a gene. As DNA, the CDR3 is TGTGCTCTTGGGGAATTGAACAAGCGAATCCCGGACTGGGGGATACGCCCCTCCAGGACAGCACAACTCTTCTTT. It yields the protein CALGELNKRIPDWGIRPSRTAQLFF.

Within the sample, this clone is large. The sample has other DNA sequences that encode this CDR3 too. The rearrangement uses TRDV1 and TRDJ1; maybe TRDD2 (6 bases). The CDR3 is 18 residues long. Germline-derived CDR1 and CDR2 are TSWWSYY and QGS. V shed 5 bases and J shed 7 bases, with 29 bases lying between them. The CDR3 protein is CALGKKASSCTGMGKLIF. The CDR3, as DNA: TGTGCTCTTGGGAAAAAGGCTTCCTCCTGTACTGGAATGGGTAAACTCATCTTT.

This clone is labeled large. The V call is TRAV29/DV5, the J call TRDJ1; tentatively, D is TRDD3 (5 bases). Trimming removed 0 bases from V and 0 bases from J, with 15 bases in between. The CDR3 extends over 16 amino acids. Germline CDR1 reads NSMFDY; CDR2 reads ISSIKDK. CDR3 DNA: TGTGCAGCAAGCGTGGGGTCCCCCCAGTACACCGATAAACTCATCTTT. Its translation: CAASVGSPQYTDKLIF.

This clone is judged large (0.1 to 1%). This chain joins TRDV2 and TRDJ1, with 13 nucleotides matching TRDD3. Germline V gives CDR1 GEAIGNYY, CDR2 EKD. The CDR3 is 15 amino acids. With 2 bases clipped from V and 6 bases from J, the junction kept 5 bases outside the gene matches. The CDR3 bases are TGTGCCTGTGACAGCGTACTGGGGGATACGAATAAACTCATCTTT. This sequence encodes CACDSVLGDTNKLIF.

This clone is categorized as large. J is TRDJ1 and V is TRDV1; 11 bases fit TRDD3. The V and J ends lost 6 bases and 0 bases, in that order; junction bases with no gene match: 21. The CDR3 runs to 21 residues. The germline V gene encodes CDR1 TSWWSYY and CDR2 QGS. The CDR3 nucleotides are TGTGCTCTTGGTGGACCAAGACTTTCGTCCTACTGGGGGATAGACACCGATAAACTCATCTTT. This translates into CALGGPRLSSYWGIDTDKLIF.

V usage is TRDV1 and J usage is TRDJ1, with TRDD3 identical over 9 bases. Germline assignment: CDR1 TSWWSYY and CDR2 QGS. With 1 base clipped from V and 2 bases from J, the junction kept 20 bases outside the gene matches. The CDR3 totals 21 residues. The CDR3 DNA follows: TGTGCTCTTGGGGAACATCTATCCTACGACCGGGGGATACAGGAGACCGATAAACTCATCTTT. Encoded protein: CALGEHLSYDRGIQETDKLIF.

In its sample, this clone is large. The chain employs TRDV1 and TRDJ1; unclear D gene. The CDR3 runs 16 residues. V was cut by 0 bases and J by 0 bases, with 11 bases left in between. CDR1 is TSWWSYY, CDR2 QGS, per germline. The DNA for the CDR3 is TGTGCTCTTGGGGAACTAGTTATACTGAACACCGATAAACTCATCTTT. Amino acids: CALGELVILNTDKLIF.

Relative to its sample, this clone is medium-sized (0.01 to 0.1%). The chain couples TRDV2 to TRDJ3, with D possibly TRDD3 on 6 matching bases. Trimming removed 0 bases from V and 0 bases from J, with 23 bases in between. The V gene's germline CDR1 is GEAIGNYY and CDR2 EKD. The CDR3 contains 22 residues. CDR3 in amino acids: CACDTDPSSGDGSSWDTRQMFF. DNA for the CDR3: TGTGCCTGTGACACCGACCCCAGTTCTGGGGATGGGAGCTCCTGGGACACCCGACAGATGTTTTTC.

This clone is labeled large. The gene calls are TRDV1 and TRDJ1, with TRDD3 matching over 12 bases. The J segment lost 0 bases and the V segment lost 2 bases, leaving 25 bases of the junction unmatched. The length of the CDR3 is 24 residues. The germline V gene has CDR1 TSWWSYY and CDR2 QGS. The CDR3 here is CALGERAPSYNAHWGIPYTDKLIF. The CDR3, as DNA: TGTGCTCTTGGGGAAAGGGCCCCGTCCTACAATGCTCACTGGGGGATACCATACACCGATAAACTCATCTTT.